The clone carrying this T cell receptor beta chain was counted between two and nine times. Its antigen is still unknown. CD45RO/CCR7/CD25/CD127/CD95/CD27 separated CD4+ naive, central memory, regulatory and stem cell-like memory cells by sorting. This record belongs to a study of beta chain features in type 1 diabetes. For the study at large: Similarity in age, gender and cell yields was seen between patients and healthy donors. Summed over all samples, the examined sorted cells came to about 110 million. Findings of the study overall: Researchers report that Type 1 diabetes patients had moderately but significantly shorter TCRB CDR3s across all four CD4+ subsets. Junctions at VDJ sites from type 1 diabetes patients had fewer insertions and more deletions.

The V gene lost 2 bases and the J gene lost 1 base, with 4 bases spanning the gap. CDR3 size: 13 residues. Germline CDR1 reads SGHRS; CDR2 reads YFSETQ. Reverse transcription of all isolated RNA meant that expressed TCRB transcripts were sequenced. Only in-frame clones appear in the TCRdb table, and some are missing; sequencing was by immunoSEQ multiplex PCR. The data contain 120,000 to 150,000 clones, 10% to 15% of them singletons. This sequence was found in a man between 18 and 29 years old with type 1 diabetes. This chain uses TRBV5-1 with TRBJ1-5; unclear D gene. The sequenced sample was central memory CD4+ T cells from blood. The DNA of the CDR3 is TGCGCCAGCAGCTTCGACAGCAATCAGCCCCAGCATTTT. Its translation is CASSFDSNQPQHF.